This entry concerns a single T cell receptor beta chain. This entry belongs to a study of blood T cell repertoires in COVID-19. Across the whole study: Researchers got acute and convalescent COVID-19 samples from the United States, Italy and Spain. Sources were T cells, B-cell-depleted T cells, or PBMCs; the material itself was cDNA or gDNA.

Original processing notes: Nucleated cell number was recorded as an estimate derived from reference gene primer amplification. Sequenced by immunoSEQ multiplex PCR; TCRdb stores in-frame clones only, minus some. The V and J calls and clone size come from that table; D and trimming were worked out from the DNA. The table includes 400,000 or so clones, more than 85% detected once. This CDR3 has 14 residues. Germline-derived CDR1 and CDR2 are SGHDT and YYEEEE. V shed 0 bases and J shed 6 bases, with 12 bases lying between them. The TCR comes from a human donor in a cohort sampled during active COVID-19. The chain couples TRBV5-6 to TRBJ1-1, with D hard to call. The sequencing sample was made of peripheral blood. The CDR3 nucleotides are TGTGCCAGCAGCTTGGCCGGGATCTCCGCTGAAGCTTTCTTT. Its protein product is CASSLAGISAEAFF.